One sample yielded the 8 T cell receptor beta chains listed below, sequenced in a study of shared clonotypes between healthy human individuals. Clones were sequenced by immunoSEQ multiplex PCR, and TCRdb holds only the in-frame ones, with some missing. This table holds over a million clones, approximately 96% found once. Sequencing input: naive CD4+ T cells sorted from blood. Sample subset: CD45RA+ positively selected. The source is a man aged 30 to 39 in good health.

In its sample, this clone was seen once. V is TRBV28 and J is TRBJ1-2; 7 nucleotides line up with TRBD1. Germline CDR1 and CDR2: MDHEN and SYDVKM. Germline trimming cut 2 bases from V and 7 bases from J; bases unmatched to any gene: 7. This CDR3 contains 14 residues. The CDR3 sequence is CASSLLQGRGGYTF. In DNA, the CDR3 is TGTGCCAGCAGTTTACTACAGGGGAGGGGTGGCTACACCTTC.

J is TRBJ2-5 and V is TRBV7-3; 10 bases align to TRBD2. After removal of 0 bases from V and 2 bases from J, the junction contained 3 bases not matched to a gene. From germline, CDR1 is SGHTA and CDR2 FQGTGA. There are 16 residues in the CDR3. The CDR3 sequence: CASSLTSSGGQETQYF. CDR3 in DNA: TGTGCCAGCAGCTTAACGTCTAGCGGGGGACAAGAGACCCAGTACTTC.

DNA of the CDR3: TGTGCCAGCAGTCTCGGGGGCCCAGATACGCAGTATTTT. Translating it yields CASSLGGPDTQYF. This rearrangement joins TRBV6-6 to TRBJ2-3, with D tentatively TRBD1 or TRBD2 (6 bases each). The ends were cut back, 5 bases at V and 4 bases at J, with 10 bases in the middle. Germline V lookup: CDR1 MNHNY, CDR2 SVGAGI (reference sequence). The CDR3 sequence is 13 residues long.

The chain links TRBV7-9 to TRBJ2-5; the D call may be TRBD1 or TRBD2 (7 bases each). The CDR3 is 15 residues long. Germline values: CDR1 SEHNR, CDR2 FQNEAQ (reference sequence). The V and J ends lost 4 bases and 4 bases respectively, with 16 bases between them. CDR3 DNA sequence: TGTGCCAGCAGCTCCAGACAGGGAGGGTTAGAGACCCAGTACTTC. It translates to CASSSRQGGLETQYF.

The V gene is TRBV5-4, the J gene TRBJ2-5, with D perhaps TRBD2 (6 bases). This CDR3 contains 15 residues. Trimming stripped 5 bases from V and 5 bases from J, with 19 bases between. Germline CDR1 and CDR2: SGHNT and YYREEE (reference sequence). The CDR3 loop reads CASSVLRRGVETQYF. Here the CDR3 DNA reads TGTGCCAGCAGTGTGTTGAGGAGGGGAGTTGAGACCCAGTACTTC.

The count of this clone is one. The CDR3 protein is CASSFVGGMGSYNEQFF. The DNA of the CDR3 is TGTGCCAGCAGTTTCGTCGGCGGGATGGGCTCCTACAATGAGCAGTTCTTC. The V gene is TRBV28, the J gene TRBJ2-1; a weak D match, TRBD2 (6 bases). Looked up from germline, CDR1 is MDHEN and CDR2 is SYDVKM. This CDR3 region has 17 residues. V lost 3 bases to trimming and J lost 0 bases, with 15 bases between them.

The chain is built from TRBV28 and TRBJ2-5; 8 bases agree with TRBD2. This CDR3 has 16 residues. The germline V gene has CDR1 MDHEN and CDR2 SYDVKM. V shed 5 bases and J 7 bases; nucleotides not matched to a gene: 15. CDR3 protein: CASSPPSGLLGATQYF. As DNA, the CDR3 is TGTGCCAGCAGTCCACCTAGCGGGTTACTCGGGGCGACCCAGTACTTC.

V is TRBV15 and J is TRBJ1-5, with D possibly TRBD1 on 5 matching bases. The germline V gene has CDR1 LNHNV and CDR2 YYDKDF (reference sequence). V was cut by 1 base and J by 6 bases, with 13 bases left in between. This CDR3 region has 15 residues. The CDR3 loop reads CATSRGTRVGQPQHF. CDR3 coding DNA: TGTGCCACCAGCAGAGGGACCAGGGTGGGTCAGCCCCAGCATTTT. Looking up the rest from reference TRBV15 and TRBJ1-5 gives the full variable domain: DAMVIQNPRYQVTQFGKPVTLSCSQTLNHNVMYWYQQKSSQAPKLLFHYYDKDFNNEADTPDNFQSRRPNTSFCFLDIRSPGLGDTAMYLCATSRGTRVGQPQHFGDGTRLSIL.